A single sample gave rise to the 5 T cell receptor beta chains below, sequenced in a study of identifying expanded T cells in peripheral blood. Clones were read by immunoSEQ multiplex PCR, and TCRdb kept only the in-frame ones, dropping some. The sample includes just under 65,000 clones, around 87% of them seen just once. The source material was blood. All receptors derive from a person between 18 and 75 years old in good health.

The chain joins TRBV7-9 to TRBJ1-2; D is ambiguous. V lost 5 bases and J 3 bases, leaving 16 bases between the germline ends. There are 15 residues in the CDR3. Germline V gene sequence: CDR1 SEHNR, CDR2 FQNEAQ (reference sequence). CDR3 DNA sequence: TGTGCCAGCAGCCACCCGGTCCCGGGAGACTATGGCTACACCTTC. Encoded protein: CASSHPVPGDYGYTF.

The chain combines TRBV4-1 with TRBJ1-1; D is possibly TRBD1 (5 bases). Trimming removed 1 base at V and 0 bases at J, with 15 bases between. This CDR3 has 17 amino acids. CDR1 MGHRA and CDR2 YSYEKL come from the germline V gene. The CDR3 loop is CASSQAEPIRVNTEAFF. The CDR3, as DNA: TGCGCCAGCAGCCAAGCCGAACCGATCAGGGTGAACACTGAAGCTTTCTTT.

V gene TRBV27 combines with J gene TRBJ2-2; TRBD1 matches at 11 bases. V shed 7 bases, J shed 4 bases, and the junction held 8 bases outside the gene matches. The CDR3 is made up of 16 amino acids. Germline loops: CDR1 MNHEY, CDR2 SMNVEV (reference sequence). CDR3 DNA sequence: TGTGCCAGCAAGCCGAGGACAGGGGGCATCACCGGGGAGCTGTTTTTT. Translation: CASKPRTGGITGELFF.

This clone occurred a few times. The chain couples TRBV6-4 to TRBJ2-3, with 9 bases identical to TRBD1. The CDR3 extends over 16 amino acids. The V gene end was trimmed by 0 bases and the J gene end by 2 bases; junction bases not matched to a gene: 3. Germline assignment: CDR1 MRHNA and CDR2 SNTAGT. CDR3 DNA: TGTGCCAGCAGTGACTCAGGGACAGGGCCCACAGATACGCAGTATTTT. Protein product: CASSDSGTGPTDTQYF.

J is TRBJ1-2 and V is TRBV28, with a weak D call TRBD1 (5 bases). Germline CDR1 reads MDHEN; CDR2 reads SYDVKM. With 4 bases removed from V and 8 bases from J, the gap between germline ends came to 11 bases. The CDR3 sequence is 12 residues long. The CDR3 region has the DNA TGTGCCAGCAGTTACGGGGGAGACGGCTACACCTTC. Translated: CASSYGGDGYTF.